Shown below are 5 T cell receptor beta chains from a single sample sequenced in a study of beta chain features in type 1 diabetes. General study points: People with Type 1 diabetes carried modestly yet significantly shorter TCRB CDR3s in all four CD4+ subsets.

Their antigens are not known. The study reverse transcribed the entire isolated RNA, so it sequenced expressed TCRB transcripts. Data came from immunoSEQ multiplex PCR; TCRdb stores just in-frame clones and leaves some out. The profile shows over 300,000 clones, approximately 9.7% of them singletons. What was sequenced was central memory CD4+ T cells from blood. These receptors were obtained from a young man with type 1 diabetes.

This sequence joins TRBV10-3 and TRBJ1-1, with 7 nucleotides matching TRBD1. V was pared by 4 bases and J by 3 bases, with 8 bases of the junction left unmatched. The CDR3 is 15 amino acids. Per the germline V gene, CDR1 is ENHRY and CDR2 is SYGVKD. CDR3 sequence reads: CAISGGGMIDTEAFF. CDR3 nucleotide sequence: TGTGCCATCAGTGGAGGGGGCATGATTGACACTGAAGCTTTCTTT.

V and J are TRBV6-6 and TRBJ2-1; 9 bases are a match to TRBD2. Losses at the gene ends were 6 bases for V and 3 bases for J; bases not matched to a gene: 6. Germline lookup yields CDR1 MNHNY and CDR2 SVGAGI (reference sequence). The CDR3 is 15 residues long. CDR3 sequence reads: CASRYKREDYNEQFF. The CDR3 DNA is TGTGCCAGCAGGTACAAGCGGGAGGACTACAATGAGCAGTTCTTC.

This clone occurred a few times. V is TRBV5-6 and J is TRBJ1-2, with 9 bases lining up with TRBD1. Germline CDR1 reads SGHDT; CDR2 reads YYEEEE. The CDR3 has 13 residues. The V and J ends lost 5 bases and 5 bases, in that order; junction bases with no gene match: 4. CDR3 bases: TGTGCCAGCAGTGGACAGGGGAAATATGGCTACACCTTC. Protein product: CASSGQGKYGYTF.

V and J are TRBV21-1 and TRBJ2-5; TRBD1 is the table's D call, not checked against the DNA. TRBV21-1 constitutes a pseudogene. The CDR3 has 15 residues. The CDR3 DNA reads as TGTGCCAGCAGCAAAGCGGGCAGGGCACAAGAGACCCAGTACTTC. This gives the protein CASSKAGRAQETQYF.

V usage is TRBV9 and J usage is TRBJ2-3; D unclear. Germline CDR1 SGDLS, CDR2 YYNGEE. The CDR3 runs to 11 residues. V was cut by 7 bases and J by 8 bases, with 11 bases left in between. For the CDR3, the DNA is TGTGCCAGCCTCGCCCCTCGTACGCAGTATTTT. It codes for CASLAPRTQYF. The full variable domain, with the rest looked up from reference TRBV9 and TRBJ2-3, is DSGVTQTPKHLITATGQRVTLRCSPRSGDLSVYWYQQSLDQGLQFLIQYYNGEERAKGNILERFSAQQFPDLHSELNLSSLELGDSALYFCASLAPRTQYFGPGTRLTVL.